This TCR beta chain originates from a study of sequential checkpoint blockade in melanoma. Germline lookup yields CDR1 MDHEN and CDR2 SYDVKM. This CDR3 comprises 19 residues. V lost 4 bases and J lost 4; bases outside the gene matches: 20. Regarding treatment: randomized to nivolumab then ipilimumab (arm A) or the reverse (arm B). Data came from immunoSEQ multiplex PCR; TCRdb stores just in-frame clones and leaves some out. Of about 5,500 clones listed, 30% to 45% are singletons. The receptor's source is a human donor with melanoma. V and J are TRBV28 and TRBJ2-3, with 7 bases matching TRBD1. Sequencing used tumor tissue (inferred from file names), obtained from a patient given nivolumab and ipilimumab in sequence. This CDR3 reads CASSSTRIYRGRGADTQYF. The CDR3 nucleotides read TGTGCCAGCAGTTCTACACGTATCTACAGGGGTAGAGGTGCAGATACGCAGTATTTT. Supplemented by reference TRBV28 and TRBJ2-3, the full variable domain reads DVKVTQSSRYLVKRTGEKVFLECVQDMDHENMFWYRQDPGLGLRLIYFSYDVKMKEKGDIPEGYSVSREKKERFSLILESASTNQTSMYLCASSSTRIYRGRGADTQYFGPGTRLTVL.